The entry below gives a single T cell receptor (beta chain) sequence along with its context. This entry belongs to a study of blood T cells in healthy people across ages. It was ten milliliters of peripheral blood that were drawn from each donor. The use of a sample-barcoded 5' primer and a J-beta primer mix characterized a second PCR of roughly 6 to 11 cycles. A template-switch adaptor that had 12 random nucleotides put a tag on each cDNA molecule. TCRdb reprocessed the 5' RACE reads via MiXCR and lists one record per CDR3 protein. The data show about 1.5 million distinct CDR3 sequences, 35% to 45% seen once. The ends were cut back, 5 bases at V and 3 bases at J, with 10 bases in the middle. The CDR3 has 13 amino acids. Germline values: CDR1 MGHRA, CDR2 YSYEKL.

This chain joins TRBV4-1 and TRBJ1-1; D remains ambiguous. Sequenced material: blood. The receptor was derived from a woman aged 18-29 years in good health. The chain's CDR3 is CASSAVQHTEAFF. The DNA for the CDR3 is TGCGCCAGCAGCGCGGTCCAACACACTGAAGCTTTCTTT.